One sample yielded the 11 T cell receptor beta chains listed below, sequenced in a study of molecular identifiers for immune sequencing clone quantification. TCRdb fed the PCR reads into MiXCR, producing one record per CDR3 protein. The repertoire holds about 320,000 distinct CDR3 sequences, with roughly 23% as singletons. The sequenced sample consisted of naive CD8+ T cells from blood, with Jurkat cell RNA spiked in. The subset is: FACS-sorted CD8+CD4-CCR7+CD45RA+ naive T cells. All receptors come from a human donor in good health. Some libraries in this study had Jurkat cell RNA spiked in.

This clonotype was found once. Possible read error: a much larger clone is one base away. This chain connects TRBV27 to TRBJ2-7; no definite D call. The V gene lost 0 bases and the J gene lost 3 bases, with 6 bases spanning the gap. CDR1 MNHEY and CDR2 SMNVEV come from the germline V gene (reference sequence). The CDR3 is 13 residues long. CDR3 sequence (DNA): TGTGCCAGCAGTTTATCGCGGCACTACGAGCAGTACTTC. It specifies CASSLSRHYEQYF.

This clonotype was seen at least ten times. The CDR3 is CSAGGISSYEQYF. The CDR3, as DNA: TGCAGCGCCGGAGGGATTAGCTCCTACGAGCAGTACTTC. The chain recombines TRBV29-1 with TRBJ2-7, with D perhaps TRBD2 (6 bases). Germline loops: CDR1 SQVTM, CDR2 ANQGSEA. The ends were cut back, 7 bases at V and 0 bases at J, with 13 bases in the middle. The CDR3 runs 13 residues.

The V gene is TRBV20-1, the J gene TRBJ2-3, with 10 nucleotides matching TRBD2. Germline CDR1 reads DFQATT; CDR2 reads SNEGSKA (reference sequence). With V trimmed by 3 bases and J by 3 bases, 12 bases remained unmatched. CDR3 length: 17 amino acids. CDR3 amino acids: CSASPLRGLADTDTQYF. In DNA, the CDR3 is TGCAGTGCTAGTCCCCTACGAGGACTAGCGGATACAGATACGCAGTATTTT.

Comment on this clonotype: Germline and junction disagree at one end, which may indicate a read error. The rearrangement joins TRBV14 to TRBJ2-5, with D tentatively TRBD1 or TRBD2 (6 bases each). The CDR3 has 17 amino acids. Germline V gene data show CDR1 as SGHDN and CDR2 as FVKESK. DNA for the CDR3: TGTGCCAGCGGCCAAACGGGGGCGATTGGGGGCGCCGAGACCCAGTACTTC. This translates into CASGQTGAIGGAETQYF. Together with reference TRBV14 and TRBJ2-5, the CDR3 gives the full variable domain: EAGVTQFPSHSVIEKGQTVTLRCDPISGHDNLYWYRRVMGKEIKFLLHFVKESKQDESGMPNNRFLAERTGGTYSTLKVQPAELEDSGVYFCASGQTGAIGGAETQYFGPGTRLLVL.

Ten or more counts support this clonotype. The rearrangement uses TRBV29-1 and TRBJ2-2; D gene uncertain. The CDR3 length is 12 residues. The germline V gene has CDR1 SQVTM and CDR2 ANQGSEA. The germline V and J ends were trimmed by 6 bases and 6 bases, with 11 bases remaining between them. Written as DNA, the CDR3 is TGCAGCGTCCTAGGCGTGCCCGGGGAGCTGTTTTTT. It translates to CSVLGVPGELFF.

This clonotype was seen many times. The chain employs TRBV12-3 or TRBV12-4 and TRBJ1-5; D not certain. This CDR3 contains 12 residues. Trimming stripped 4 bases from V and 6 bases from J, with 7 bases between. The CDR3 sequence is CASSSWGQPQHF. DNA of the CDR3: TGTGCCAGCAGTTCTTGGGGTCAGCCCCAGCATTTT.

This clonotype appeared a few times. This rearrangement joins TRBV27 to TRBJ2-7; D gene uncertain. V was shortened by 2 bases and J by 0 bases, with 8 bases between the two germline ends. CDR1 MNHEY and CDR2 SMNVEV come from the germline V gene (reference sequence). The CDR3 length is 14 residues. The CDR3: CASSLAFSSYEQYF. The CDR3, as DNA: TGTGCCAGCAGTTTAGCGTTTAGCTCCTACGAGCAGTACTTC.

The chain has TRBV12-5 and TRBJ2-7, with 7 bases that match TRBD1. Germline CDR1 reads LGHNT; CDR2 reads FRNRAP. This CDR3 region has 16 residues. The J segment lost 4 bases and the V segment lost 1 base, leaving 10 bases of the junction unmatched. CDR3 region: CASGLEFWDRRYEQYF. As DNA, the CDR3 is TGTGCTAGTGGTTTGGAGTTCTGGGACAGACGATACGAGCAGTACTTC.

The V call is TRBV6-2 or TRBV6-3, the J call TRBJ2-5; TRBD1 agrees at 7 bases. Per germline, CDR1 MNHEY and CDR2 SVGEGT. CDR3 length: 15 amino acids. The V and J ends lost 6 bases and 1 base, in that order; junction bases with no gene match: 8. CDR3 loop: CASSHGTEVQETQYF. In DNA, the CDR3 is TGTGCCAGCAGCCACGGGACAGAAGTCCAAGAGACCCAGTACTTC.

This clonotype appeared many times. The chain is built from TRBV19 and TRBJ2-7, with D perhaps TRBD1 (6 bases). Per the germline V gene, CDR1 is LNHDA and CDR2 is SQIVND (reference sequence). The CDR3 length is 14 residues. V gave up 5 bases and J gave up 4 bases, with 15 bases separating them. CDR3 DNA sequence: TGTGCCAGTAGTCTACCGGGACACTTATACGAGCAGTACTTC. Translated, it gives CASSLPGHLYEQYF.

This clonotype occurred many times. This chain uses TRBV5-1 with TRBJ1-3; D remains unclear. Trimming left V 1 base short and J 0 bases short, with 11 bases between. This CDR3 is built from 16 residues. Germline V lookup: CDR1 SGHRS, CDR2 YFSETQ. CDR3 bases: TGCGCCAGCAGCTTGACAGACCTTAGCTCTGGAAACACCATATATTTT. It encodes CASSLTDLSSGNTIYF.